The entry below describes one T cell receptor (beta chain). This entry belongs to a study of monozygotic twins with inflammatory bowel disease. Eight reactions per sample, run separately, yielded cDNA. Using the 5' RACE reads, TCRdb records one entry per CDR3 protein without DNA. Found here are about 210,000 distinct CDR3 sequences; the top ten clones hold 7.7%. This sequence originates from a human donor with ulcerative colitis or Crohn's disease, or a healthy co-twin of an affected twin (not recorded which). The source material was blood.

The CDR3 here is CASREEGWEETQYF. The chain recombines TRBV28 with TRBJ2-5; lacking DNA, the TRBD1 call made by TCRdb goes unchecked. The CDR3 contains 14 residues. Looked up from germline, CDR1 is MDHEN and CDR2 is SYDVKM.